The 24 T cell receptor beta chains given below trace back to one sample, sequenced in a study of cytomegalovirus exposure and HLA in healthy donors. PCR used 60 Vbeta primers and 13 Jbeta primers. The protocol was immunoSEQ multiplex PCR, while the TCRdb copy is restricted to in-frame clones and leaves out a portion. The sample carries 200,000 to 250,000 clones, more than 75% recorded once. Sequencing used PBMCs. The receptors were sampled from a human donor in good health.

V is TRBV7-9 and J is TRBJ2-5; 7 nucleotides align to TRBD2. This CDR3 region has 14 residues. Unmatched junction bases numbered 6, after V lost 3 bases and J lost 5 bases. CDR1 SEHNR and CDR2 FQNEAQ come from the germline V gene (reference sequence). The CDR3 DNA reads as TGTGCCAGCAGCTTCACTAGTAGCGGGGAGACCCAGTACTTC. Its protein is CASSFTSSGETQYF.

The rearrangement uses TRBV29-1 and TRBJ1-1; 8 nucleotides line up with TRBD1. This CDR3 comprises 14 residues. Per germline, CDR1 SQVTM and CDR2 ANQGSEA. The V gene end was trimmed by 3 bases and the J gene end by 1 base; junction bases not matched to a gene: 4. CDR3 in DNA: TGCAGCGTTGACAGGGGGCTCGGGAACACTGAAGCTTTCTTT. It is translated as CSVDRGLGNTEAFF.

The rearrangement uses TRBV7-3 and TRBJ1-3, with D maybe TRBD1 (5 bases). This CDR3 comprises 16 residues. Germline lookup yields CDR1 SGHTA and CDR2 FQGTGA. V was clipped by 5 bases and J by 1 base, with 15 bases between them. DNA of the CDR3: TGTGCCAGCAGCCCAAGGGGTTGGGGTTCTGGAAACACCATATATTTT. Its protein is CASSPRGWGSGNTIYF.

Worth noting for this clone: A junction boundary mismatches the germline segment, possibly from a read error. The chain has TRBV28 and TRBJ2-7; 8 bases match TRBD1. CDR3 length: 16 residues. Germline V gene sequence: CDR1 MDHEN, CDR2 SYDVKM. CDR3 coding DNA: TGTGCCAGCAGCTTATCCCGGACAGGGTTTTTCGACGAGCAGTACTTC. This translates into CASSLSRTGFFDEQYF.

This chain uses TRBV21-1 with TRBJ1-1. TRBV21-1 is a pseudogene locus. This CDR3 comprises 16 residues. CDR3: CASSEKGGGEDTEAFF. The CDR3 DNA follows: TGTGCCAGCAGCGAAAAGGGCGGGGGAGAGGACACTGAAGCTTTCTTT.

The chain is built from TRBV4-1 and TRBJ2-7; D perhaps matches TRBD2 (5 bases). Trimming cost V 1 base and J 2 bases, with 9 bases left between them. Germline CDR1 is MGHRA and CDR2 is YSYEKL. The CDR3 runs to 14 residues. CDR3 loop: CASSQGTGTYEQYF. As DNA, the CDR3 is TGCGCCAGCAGCCAAGGGACGGGGACCTACGAGCAGTACTTC.

There are a few counts of this clone. This rearrangement joins TRBV4-1 to TRBJ2-1; 15 bases match TRBD2. Germline CDR1 is MGHRA and CDR2 is YSYEKL. The J segment lost 4 bases and the V segment lost 4 bases, leaving 20 bases of the junction unmatched. This CDR3 comprises 22 residues. CDR3 region: CASSLFSRPGLAGGRYYNEQFF. The CDR3, as DNA: TGCGCCAGCAGCCTTTTCTCACGACCGGGACTAGCGGGAGGACGATATTACAATGAGCAGTTCTTC.

This clone was seen a handful of times. The chain recombines TRBV5-8 with TRBJ2-7; D is perhaps TRBD1 (5 bases). Trimming left V 0 bases short and J 7 bases short, with 17 bases between. CDR1 is SGHTS and CDR2 is YDEGEE in the germline V gene. The CDR3 has 15 residues. The CDR3 here is CASSLVWQGVLEQYF. The CDR3 nucleotides read TGTGCCAGCAGCTTGGTCTGGCAGGGCGTACTTGAGCAGTACTTC.

This sequence joins TRBV7-9 and TRBJ1-4; D gene unclear. The CDR3 totals 16 residues. The ends were cut back, 5 bases at V and 4 bases at J, with 17 bases in the middle. Germline V gene lookup returns CDR1 SEHNR and CDR2 FQNEAQ (reference sequence). For the CDR3, the DNA is TGTGCCAGCAGCCCCCTCCGAGGCCTACGTAATGAAAAACTGTTTTTT. Translation gives CASSPLRGLRNEKLFF.

The chain is built from TRBV14 and TRBJ2-7; D remains ambiguous. Deletions cut 4 bases from V and 6 bases from J, with 10 bases between. CDR1 and CDR2 from the germline V gene are SGHDN and FVKESK. This CDR3 has 12 amino acids. The CDR3 region is CASSPLVGEQYF. In DNA, the CDR3 is TGTGCCAGCAGCCCCTTAGTTGGCGAGCAGTACTTC.

In DNA, the CDR3 is TGTGCCAGTAGTATGGGCAACCGACCCTTAGGAGATACGCAGTATTTT. Protein sequence: CASSMGNRPLGDTQYF. This chain joins TRBV19 and TRBJ2-3; D uncertain. V dropped 3 bases and J dropped 5 bases, with 18 bases sitting between them. The CDR3 is made up of 16 amino acids. Germline V gene data show CDR1 as LNHDA and CDR2 as SQIVND (reference sequence).

DNA for the CDR3: TGCGCCAGCAGCCCTTCGACCCCATCCGCGGGAGTCCCCTACGAGCAGTACTTC. This encodes CASSPSTPSAGVPYEQYF. This chain uses TRBV5-1 with TRBJ2-7; 7 bases agree with TRBD2. CDR1 is SGHRS, CDR2 YFSETQ, per germline. The CDR3 is 18 residues long. J lost 2 bases, V lost 4 bases, and 18 bases had no gene match.

The rearrangement links TRBV13 to TRBJ1-2; D is unresolved. The V gene's germline CDR1 is PRHDT and CDR2 FYEKMQ (reference sequence). The CDR3 contains 14 residues. Deletions cut 7 bases from V and 4 bases from J, with 16 bases between. As DNA, the CDR3 is TGTGCCAGCACCCTTGCGGCCAGTTCCTATGGCTACACCTTC. Protein sequence: CASTLAASSYGYTF.

Regarding this clone: A junction boundary mismatches the germline segment, possibly from a read error. The V and J genes are TRBV7-9 and TRBJ2-5, with 8 bases identical to TRBD2. This CDR3 contains 16 residues. Germline loops: CDR1 SEHNR, CDR2 FQNEAQ (reference sequence). CDR3 DNA: TGTTCCAGCAGCTTACTGGGACTAGGGGCCGGGGGGGCCCAGTACTTC. This encodes CSSSLLGLGAGGAQYF. The variable domain in full, with the rest retrieved from reference TRBV7-9 and TRBJ2-5, is DTGVSQNPRHKITKRGQNVTFRCDPISEHNRLYWYRQTLGQGPEFLTYFQNEAQLEKSRLLSDRFSAERPKGSFSTLEIQRTEQGDSAMYLCSSSLLGLGAGGAQYFGPGTRLLVL.

This clone was seen just once. The chain carries TRBV28 and TRBJ2-7; D possibly corresponds to TRBD2 (7 bases). Between the trimmed V and J ends, which lost 5 bases and 7 bases, there was a span of 42 bases. Germline V gives CDR1 MDHEN, CDR2 SYDVKM. The CDR3 has 22 residues. The CDR3 is CASSLLWPRGALTLAAVGEQYF. The CDR3 coding sequence is TGTGCCAGCAGTCTCCTATGGCCCCGGGGGGCTCTCACCCTAGCGGCGGTTGGGGAGCAGTACTTC.

The chain carries TRBV7-6 and TRBJ1-2; D is unresolved. CDR3 length equals 14 residues. Germline CDR1 and CDR2: SGHVS and FNYEAQ. V was trimmed by 1 base and J by 4 bases, leaving 10 bases between them. The CDR3 region has the DNA TGTGCCAGCAGCTTAGATGAGGGTGGCTATGGCTACACCTTC. Translation gives CASSLDEGGYGYTF. Filled out from reference TRBV7-6 and TRBJ1-2, the complete variable domain reads GAGVSQSPRYKVTKRGQDVALRCDPISGHVSLYWYRQALGQGPEFLTYFNYEAQQDKSGLPNDRFSAERPEGSISTLTIQRTEQRDSAMYRCASSLDEGGYGYTFGSGTRLTVV.

This rearrangement joins TRBV19 to TRBJ2-3, with 14 bases aligning to TRBD2. Looked up from germline, CDR1 is LNHDA and CDR2 is SQIVND (reference sequence). V was pared by 7 bases and J by 3 bases, with 15 bases of the junction left unmatched. CDR3 length: 19 residues. The chain's CDR3 is CASTHSGLAGAEGTDTQYF. CDR3 nucleotide sequence: TGTGCCAGTACCCATTCGGGACTAGCGGGAGCGGAGGGAACAGATACGCAGTATTTT.

This chain uses TRBV2 with TRBJ1-2, with 7 bases identical to TRBD1. The CDR3 has 14 amino acids. Germline V lookup: CDR1 SNHLY, CDR2 FYNNEI. V was pared by 8 bases and J by 6 bases, with 12 bases of the junction left unmatched. In nucleotides, the CDR3 is TGTGCCAGCGGAGATTACAGGGGTACGAATGGCTACACCTTC. Translating gives CASGDYRGTNGYTF.

The genes are TRBV18 and TRBJ2-1; 10 bases line up with TRBD2. Germline V lookup: CDR1 KGHSH, CDR2 LQKENI. The trim removed 3 bases at V and 5 bases at J, leaving 1 base unmatched. The CDR3 contains 14 residues. This chain's CDR3 is CASSPLAGDNEQFF. The CDR3 nucleotides read TGTGCCAGCTCACCCCTAGCGGGAGACAATGAGCAGTTCTTC.

The V call is TRBV27, the J call TRBJ1-4; D call uncertain. Germline values: CDR1 MNHEY, CDR2 SMNVEV (reference sequence). With 3 bases removed from V and 0 bases from J, the gap between germline ends came to 5 bases. CDR3 length: 14 residues. The CDR3 nucleotides are TGTGCCAGCAGTTTGTCTTCAACTAATGAAAAACTGTTTTTT. This gives the protein CASSLSSTNEKLFF.

The rearrangement joins TRBV20-1 to TRBJ2-4; D not certain. Germline V CDR1 and CDR2: DFQATT, SNEGSKA (reference sequence). CDR3 size: 11 residues. As DNA, the CDR3 is TGCAGCGGAGCAGCCAAAAACATTCAGTACTTC. Its protein product is CSGAAKNIQYF.

V is TRBV2 and J is TRBJ2-7; 8 nucleotides line up with TRBD1. Looked up from germline, CDR1 is SNHLY and CDR2 is FYNNEI. The CDR3 length is 13 residues. J gave up 3 bases and V 4 bases, and 2 bases lay outside the gene matches. CDR3 DNA sequence: TGTGCCAGCAGTGCGGGACAGGTCTACGAGCAGTACTTC. This encodes CASSAGQVYEQYF.

This clone was observed a few times. The J gene is TRBJ2-2, the V gene TRBV6-5; no clear D. The CDR3 consists of 13 residues. Trimming removed 0 bases at V and 6 bases at J, with 5 bases between. Germline V gene data show CDR1 as MNHEY and CDR2 as SVGAGI. CDR3 in amino acids: CASSYSSPGELFF. CDR3 sequence (DNA): TGTGCCAGCAGTTACTCCTCCCCCGGGGAGCTGTTTTTT.

The chain couples TRBV7-9 to TRBJ2-3; 7 bases map to TRBD2. Germline loops: CDR1 SEHNR, CDR2 FQNEAQ (reference sequence). With V trimmed by 3 bases and J by 4 bases, 7 bases remained unmatched. The CDR3 runs to 15 residues. The CDR3: CASSLGGVSADTQYF. The DNA for the CDR3 is TGTGCCAGCAGCTTGGGGGGGGTGTCGGCAGATACGCAGTATTTT.